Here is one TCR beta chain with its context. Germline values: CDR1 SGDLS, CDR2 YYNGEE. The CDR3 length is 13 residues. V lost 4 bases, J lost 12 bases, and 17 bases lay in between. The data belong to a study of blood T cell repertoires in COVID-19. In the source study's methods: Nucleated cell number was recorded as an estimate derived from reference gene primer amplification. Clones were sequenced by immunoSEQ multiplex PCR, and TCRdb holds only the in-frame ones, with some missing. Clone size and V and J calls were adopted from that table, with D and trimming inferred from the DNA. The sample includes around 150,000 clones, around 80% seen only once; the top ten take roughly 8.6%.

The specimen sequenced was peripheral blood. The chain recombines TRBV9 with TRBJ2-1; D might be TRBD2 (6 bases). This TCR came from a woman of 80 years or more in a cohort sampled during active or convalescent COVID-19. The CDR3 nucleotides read TGTGCCAGCAGCCCAGCGGAGGGTCCAAGGCAGTTCTTC. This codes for CASSPAEGPRQFF.